The entry below describes one T cell receptor beta chain. What it binds is not known. In the original workflow: ImmunoSEQ gave junction-only sequences without quality scores, so filtering differed. The protocol was immunoSEQ multiplex PCR, while the TCRdb copy is restricted to in-frame clones and leaves out a portion. V and J calls plus clone size are reproduced from that table; the DNA served to infer D and trimming. The sample lists fewer than 400,000 clones, about 74% occurring once. The source of the sample is a study of shared clonotypes between healthy human individuals. Trimming left V 1 base short and J 4 bases short, with 12 bases between. Germline lookup yields CDR1 SGHTA and CDR2 FQGNSA. The CDR3 contains 15 residues. Regarding the study as a whole: The authors expected sequencing depth to affect clonotype sharing among donors.

The source is a man aged 30 to 45 in good health. V is TRBV7-2 and J is TRBJ2-3; tentative D call: TRBD1 (5 bases). Specimen: memory CD4+ T cells sorted from blood. Indicated subset: CD45RA-negative fraction. Here the CDR3 reads CASSLGRERADTQYF. Written as DNA, the CDR3 is TGTGCCAGCAGCTTAGGCAGGGAAAGGGCAGATACGCAGTATTTT.